Described below is a single T cell receptor beta chain sequence and its context. Source study methods: The assay estimated nucleated cells by amplifying reference gene primers. Assay used: immunoSEQ multiplex PCR; TCRdb lists only in-frame clones, some missing. The DNA was the basis for D and trimming; V, J and clone size are from that table. The table records roughly 80,000 clones, 82% of them present only once. These data are taken from a study of blood T cell repertoires in COVID-19. For the study at large: Donors in the United States, Italy and Spain gave samples during acute or convalescent COVID-19. T cells, B-cell-depleted T cells, or PBMCs provided the cDNA or gDNA that served as material.

Germline V gene data show CDR1 as SGDLS and CDR2 as YYNGEE. There are 14 residues in the CDR3. Trimming pared 0 bases from V and 3 bases from J, leaving 7 bases between. The TCR was taken from a man aged 45-65 years with acute or convalescent COVID-19. This chain uses TRBV9 with TRBJ1-5; possibly TRBD1 for D (6 bases). Sequenced sample: peripheral blood. The DNA for the CDR3 is TGTGCCAGCAGCGTAGGGACAGACAATCAGCCCCAGCATTTT. It yields the protein CASSVGTDNQPQHF.